One sample yielded the 15 T cell receptor beta chains listed below, sequenced in a study of Tregs in tolerant kidney transplant recipients. No cognate antigen is known for these TCRs. Sequenced by immunoSEQ multiplex PCR; TCRdb stores in-frame clones only, minus some. The sample shows around 5,600 clones, around 91% of them seen only once. The specimen comprised Tregs from blood cultured with allogeneic cells, sampled before the transplant. These TCRs come from a human patient who received a combined kidney and bone marrow transplant.

The rearrangement uses TRBV5-1 and TRBJ1-5; D not certain. The ends were cut back, 0 bases at V and 3 bases at J, with 10 bases in the middle. The CDR3 is 15 amino acids. Germline assignment: CDR1 SGHRS and CDR2 YFSETQ. This CDR3 reads CASSLAGTANQPQHF. In DNA, the CDR3 is TGCGCCAGCAGCTTGGCAGGTACGGCCAATCAGCCCCAGCATTTT. Variable domain in full (rest from reference TRBV5-1 and TRBJ1-5): KAGVTQTPRYLIKTRGQQVTLSCSPISGHRSVSWYQQTPGQGLQFLFEYFSETQRNKGNFPGRFSGRQFSNSRSEMNVSTLELGDSALYLCASSLAGTANQPQHFGDGTRLSIL.

V usage is TRBV5-1 and J usage is TRBJ1-2, with a weak D call TRBD1 (6 bases). Germline-derived CDR1 and CDR2 are SGHRS and YFSETQ. Trimming took 3 bases from V and 4 from J, leaving 13 bases between them. CDR3 length equals 14 residues. This CDR3 is CASSSLQGIYGYTF. CDR3 coding DNA: TGCGCCAGCAGCTCCTTACAGGGTATCTATGGCTACACCTTC.

This clone appeared a few times. The chain carries TRBV7-2 and TRBJ2-7; TRBD2 matches at 10 bases. CDR3 length: 15 residues. The germline V gene encodes CDR1 SGHTA and CDR2 FQGNSA. The V gene end was trimmed by 2 bases and the J gene end by 2 bases; junction bases not matched to a gene: 3. The CDR3 DNA follows: TGTGCCAGCAGCTTATGGCTAGCGGGAGCCTACGAGCAGTACTTC. It codes for CASSLWLAGAYEQYF.

The chain employs TRBV2 and TRBJ2-1; TRBD2 matches at 13 bases. The ends lost 7 bases at V and 7 bases at J; junction bases unmatched: 7. The CDR3 contains 15 residues. CDR1 and CDR2 (germline): SNHLY, FYNNEI. CDR3 bases: TGTGCCAGCACCCTCCCGGGACTAGCGGGAAATGAGCAGTTCTTC. The encoded protein is CASTLPGLAGNEQFF.

The chain combines TRBV7-9 with TRBJ2-1, with D possibly matching TRBD2 (6 bases). V was shortened by 3 bases and J by 0 bases, with 12 bases between the two germline ends. Germline V gene sequence: CDR1 SEHNR, CDR2 FQNEAQ (reference sequence). The CDR3 consists of 16 residues. CDR3 loop: CASSFAGTLSYNEQFF. CDR3 DNA sequence: TGTGCCAGCAGCTTCGCCGGGACTCTCTCCTACAATGAGCAGTTCTTC.

The V and J genes are TRBV27 and TRBJ2-3; no clear D gene. This CDR3 contains 17 residues. Germline V gene lookup returns CDR1 MNHEY and CDR2 SMNVEV (reference sequence). V lost 0 bases, J lost 4 bases, and 17 bases lay in between. Here the CDR3 reads CASSLSGLSSLADTQYF. Here the CDR3 DNA reads TGTGCCAGCAGTTTATCGGGCCTGTCGAGTTTAGCAGATACGCAGTATTTT.

The sample holds a few counts of this clone. This chain joins TRBV10-3 and TRBJ2-2, with a tentative D call TRBD1 (6 bases). V lost 11 bases to trimming and J lost 2 bases, with 15 bases between them. The CDR3 extends over 14 amino acids. The germline V gene encodes CDR1 ENHRY and CDR2 SYGVKD. CDR3 protein: CAVRGQVNTGELFF. CDR3 sequence (DNA): TGTGCCGTCCGGGGACAAGTCAACACCGGGGAGCTGTTTTTT.

The CDR3 DNA is TGTGCCAGCAGTTTTCCGGCAGATACGCAGTATTTT. Translated: CASSFPADTQYF. The rearrangement joins TRBV28 to TRBJ2-3; D remains ambiguous. V was cut by 3 bases and J by 4 bases, with 5 bases left in between. The CDR3 extends over 12 amino acids. Germline values: CDR1 MDHEN, CDR2 SYDVKM. The full variable domain, in which reference TRBV28 and TRBJ2-3 provide the parts outside the CDR3, is DVKVTQSSRYLVKRTGEKVFLECVQDMDHENMFWYRQDPGLGLRLIYFSYDVKMKEKGDIPEGYSVSREKKERFSLILESASTNQTSMYLCASSFPADTQYFGPGTRLTVL.

V usage is TRBV2 and J usage is TRBJ2-3; the match to TRBD2 covers 8 bases. Germline CDR1 SNHLY, CDR2 FYNNEI. The CDR3 consists of 16 residues. The V gene end was trimmed by 3 bases and the J gene end by 5 bases; junction bases not matched to a gene: 10. In DNA form, the CDR3 reads TGTGCCAGCAGTGAGGGGGTGCGGGGGGCCCGAGATACGCAGTATTTT. This encodes CASSEGVRGARDTQYF.

The chain joins TRBV30 to TRBJ1-2; D might be TRBD1 (5 bases). V gave up 2 bases and J gave up 0 bases, with 10 bases separating them. The germline CDR1 and CDR2 sequences are GTSNPN and SVGIG (reference sequence). The CDR3 length is 14 residues. CDR3 coding DNA: TGTGCCTGGAGTCTCGGGACGACTAACTATGGCTACACCTTC. Amino acid sequence: CAWSLGTTNYGYTF.

The chain recombines TRBV28 with TRBJ2-2; D might be TRBD1 or TRBD2, each matching 6 bases. V lost 7 bases, J lost 4 bases, and 13 bases lay in between. This CDR3 is 14 amino acids long. The V gene's germline CDR1 is MDHEN and CDR2 SYDVKM. The CDR3 DNA reads as TGTGCCAGCACCCGGAGGGGGTTCACCGGGGAGCTGTTTTTT. This codes for CASTRRGFTGELFF.

The genes are TRBV7-9 and TRBJ2-1, with unresolved D. This CDR3 contains 14 residues. V dropped 1 base and J dropped 0 bases, with 4 bases sitting between them. The germline V gene has CDR1 SEHNR and CDR2 FQNEAQ (reference sequence). CDR3 loop: CASSLGGSYNEQFF. CDR3 bases: TGTGCCAGCAGCTTAGGGGGCTCCTACAATGAGCAGTTCTTC.

This chain uses TRBV28 with TRBJ2-5; the D is unclear. Germline CDR1 MDHEN, CDR2 SYDVKM. V gave up 7 bases and J gave up 5 bases, with 11 bases separating them. This CDR3 is 12 amino acids long. The CDR3 DNA sequence: TGTGCCAGCACCCAACCCATGGAGACCCAGTACTTC. Protein: CASTQPMETQYF.

This rearrangement joins TRBV4-1 to TRBJ2-5; 7 bases line up with TRBD2. CDR1 MGHRA and CDR2 YSYEKL come from the germline V gene. The CDR3 consists of 14 residues. The trim removed 5 bases at V and 1 base at J, leaving 4 bases unmatched. The CDR3 loop is CASSFRGVQETQYF. Here the CDR3 DNA reads TGCGCCAGCAGCTTTCGGGGGGTCCAAGAGACCCAGTACTTC.

This chain uses TRBV18 with TRBJ1-4; TRBD1 agrees at 8 bases. Trimming removed 2 bases from V and 8 bases from J; junction bases left unmatched: 13. Germline V gene data show CDR1 as KGHSH and CDR2 as LQKENI. The CDR3 extends over 17 amino acids. The CDR3 protein is CASSPVAGQVAWEKLFF. In DNA form, the CDR3 reads TGTGCCAGCTCACCAGTAGCGGGACAGGTTGCCTGGGAAAAACTGTTTTTT.